Listed below are T cell receptor beta chains from one sample, sequenced in a study of Ad26.COV2.S vaccination and SARS-CoV-2 variants. Repertoires were generated with immunoSEQ multiplex PCR, while TCRdb's copy carries only in-frame clones and drops some. The sample shows around 250,000 clones, roughly 89% of them seen only once. The sample here was peripheral blood, taken in a trial of Ad26.COV2.S vaccine versus placebo. Every receptor here comes from a person aged 18 to 59 who received the Ad26.COV2.S COVID-19 vaccine or a placebo. Each CDR3 is given with its conserved first and last residue. Each record gives: clone size, D gene, V gene, J gene, CDR3 DNA, CDR3 protein. A D gene is named only where the DNA matches it firmly. Part of the rows lack a size; the others show once, few, many or a class for expanded clones.

size: NA; D: TRBD1; V: TRBV2; J: TRBJ2-5; DNA: TGTGCCAGCAGTGAACAGGGGGCGTCGGGAGAGACCCAGTACTTC; CDR3: CASSEQGASGETQYF
size: NA; D: NA; V: TRBV6-2/TRBV6-3; J: TRBJ2-1; DNA: TGTGCCAGCAGCCACGGAGCCCACCTCCTATCAAGGAATGAGCAGTTCTTC; CDR3: CASSHGAHLLSRNEQFF
size: NA; D: NA; V: TRBV7-9; J: TRBJ1-2; DNA: TGTGCCAGCAGCGTTACCGGGAGCTACTATGGCTACACCTTC; CDR3: CASSVTGSYYGYTF
size: NA; D: NA; V: TRBV4-1; J: TRBJ1-1; DNA: TGCGCCAGCAGCCAAGTCCCCCCAGGGCGCCTAGAAGCTTTCTTT; CDR3: CASSQVPPGRLEAFF
size: NA; D: NA; V: TRBV5-5; J: TRBJ1-5; DNA: TGTGCCAGCAGCTCCGGGACGGTTCCCAATCAGCCCCAGCATTTT; CDR3: CASSSGTVPNQPQHF
size: NA; D: NA; V: TRBV6-2/TRBV6-3; J: TRBJ2-3; DNA: TGTGCCAGCAGTTACCGTCGGGGGAGGACAGATACGCAGTATTTT; CDR3: CASSYRRGRTDTQYF
size: NA; D: TRBD2; V: TRBV6-4; J: TRBJ2-3; DNA: TGTGCCAGCCCAGCTGGACTAGCGCGCACAGATACGCAGTATTTT; CDR3: CASPAGLARTDTQYF
size: NA; D: NA; V: TRBV4-1; J: TRBJ2-7; DNA: TGCGCCAGCAGCCATGCCGTAGCGGTTGGAACCTACGAGCAGTACTTC; CDR3: CASSHAVAVGTYEQYF
size: few; D: TRBD1; V: TRBV25-1; J: TRBJ1-1; DNA: TGTGCCAGCAGTGCTGAGGACAGGGAAAGTACTGAAGCTTTCTTT; CDR3: CASSAEDRESTEAFF
size: NA; D: TRBD1; V: TRBV7-9; J: TRBJ1-1; DNA: TGTGCCAGCAGCCATCGGACAGGGGCAGCTTTCTTT; CDR3: CASSHRTGAAFF
size: once; D: TRBD1; V: TRBV10-3; J: TRBJ2-3; DNA: TGTGCCATCAGTGAGTCCGTCCCGGGACAGGGAGGAGATACGCAGTATTTT; CDR3: CAISESVPGQGGDTQYF
size: NA; D: NA; V: TRBV5-1; J: TRBJ2-7; DNA: TGCGCCAGCAGCTGGGGACCGACGGTCGGTTACGAGCAGTACTTC; CDR3: CASSWGPTVGYEQYF
size: few; D: NA; V: TRBV6-1; J: TRBJ1-2; DNA: TGTGCCAGCAGTGACAACTACTATGGCTACACCTTC; CDR3: CASSDNYYGYTF
size: few; D: NA; V: TRBV9; J: TRBJ2-4; DNA: TGTGCCAGCAGCGTAGGGATAGAGGGTGCCAAAAACATTCAGTACTTC; CDR3: CASSVGIEGAKNIQYF
size: NA; D: NA; V: TRBV6-5; J: TRBJ1-4; DNA: TGTGCCAGCAGGATGGACATTACTAATGAAAAACTGTTTTTT; CDR3: CASRMDITNEKLFF
size: NA; D: NA; V: TRBV6-2/TRBV6-3; J: TRBJ2-5; DNA: TGTGCCAGCAGTTTTGCCCCTCACGAGACCCAGTACTTC; CDR3: CASSFAPHETQYF
size: NA; D: NA; V: TRBV5-5; J: TRBJ1-1; DNA: TGTGCCAGCAGCTCACTTATTGGTCTTGAAGCTTTCTTT; CDR3: CASSSLIGLEAFF
size: NA; D: NA; V: TRBV6-5; J: TRBJ2-7; DNA: TGTGCCAGCAGTTTCAGGGGACACGACTACGAGCAGTACTTC; CDR3: CASSFRGHDYEQYF
size: NA; D: NA; V: TRBV5-5; J: TRBJ1-5; DNA: TGTGCCAGCAGCCAAGGACAGCTCTATCAGCCCCAGCATTTT; CDR3: CASSQGQLYQPQHF
size: NA; D: NA; V: TRBV5-4; J: TRBJ2-3; DNA: TGTGCCAGCAGCTTGGCAGGGCACTCCTCTAGCACAGATACGCAGTATTTT; CDR3: CASSLAGHSSSTDTQYF
size: NA; D: NA; V: TRBV21-1; J: TRBJ1-1; DNA: TGTGCCAGCAGCATTGTATCCGTAAACACTGAAGCTTTCTTT; CDR3: CASSIVSVNTEAFF
size: NA; D: NA; V: TRBV7-9; J: TRBJ2-3; DNA: TGTGCCAGCAGCTTAGTGACGGGCTGGACGGATACGCAGTATTTT; CDR3: CASSLVTGWTDTQYF
size: once; D: NA; V: TRBV29-1; J: TRBJ2-3; DNA: TGCAGGGTTGATATGGGGGATACGCAGTATTTT; CDR3: CRVDMGDTQYF
size: NA; D: TRBD1; V: TRBV9; J: TRBJ2-3; DNA: TGTGCCAGCAGCCCCCGTGGGGGGACAGGGCAGTCAGATACGCAGTATTTT; CDR3: CASSPRGGTGQSDTQYF
size: NA; D: NA; V: TRBV21-1; J: TRBJ1-6; DNA: TGTGCTAGCAGCATAGTGAGTCGGGATTCACCCCTCCACTTT; CDR3: CASSIVSRDSPLHF
size: NA; D: NA; V: TRBV10-3; J: TRBJ1-1; DNA: TGTGCCATCAGTGGGGGAGGGAAGGGCATGAACACTGAAGCTTTCTTT; CDR3: CAISGGGKGMNTEAFF
size: NA; D: NA; V: TRBV7-8; J: TRBJ1-6; DNA: TGTGCCAGCAGCTTAGTATTTCGGACGGATTCACCCCTCCACTTT; CDR3: CASSLVFRTDSPLHF
size: NA; D: TRBD2; V: TRBV9; J: TRBJ2-1; DNA: TGTGCCAGCAGCGTAGCTAGCGGGGGGTACAATGAGCAGTTCTTC; CDR3: CASSVASGGYNEQFF
size: NA; D: NA; V: TRBV7-2; J: TRBJ2-5; DNA: TGTGCCAGCAGCCCTGGACTGGAAGAGACCCAGTACTTC; CDR3: CASSPGLEETQYF
size: NA; D: NA; V: TRBV25-1; J: TRBJ1-4; DNA: TGTGCCAGCAGTCCTCCGACGGCAGGCGGTAGTGAAAAACTGTTTTTT; CDR3: CASSPPTAGGSEKLFF
size: NA; D: NA; V: TRBV24-1; J: TRBJ2-5; DNA: TGTGCCACCAGTGAAGAGTTAGGAGAAGAGCTACAAGAGACCCAGTACTTC; CDR3: CATSEELGEELQETQYF
size: NA; D: NA; V: TRBV7-9; J: TRBJ2-2; DNA: TGTGCCAGCAGCTGGCTAGTGAACACCGGGGAGCTGTTTTTT; CDR3: CASSWLVNTGELFF
size: NA; D: NA; V: TRBV9; J: TRBJ1-4; DNA: TGTGCCAGCAGCAGAGGGAGACAGCAGAATGAAAAACTGTTTTTT; CDR3: CASSRGRQQNEKLFF
size: NA; D: NA; V: TRBV24-1; J: TRBJ1-5; DNA: TGTGCCACCTCTGATTATGGCAATCAGCCCCAGCATTTT; CDR3: CATSDYGNQPQHF
size: once; D: NA; V: TRBV29-1; J: TRBJ2-5; DNA: TGCAGCGTTGATGAAGGAAGAGAGACCCAGTACTTC; CDR3: CSVDEGRETQYF
size: NA; D: TRBD1; V: TRBV16; J: TRBJ2-1; DNA: TGTGCCAGCAGCCCTGGGACAGGGGCCTACAATGAGCAGTTCTTC; CDR3: CASSPGTGAYNEQFF
size: NA; D: TRBD2; V: TRBV5-1; J: TRBJ2-1; DNA: TGCGCCAGCAGCTGGGGGGCGACTAGCGGGGCCGAATTGTTCTTC; CDR3: CASSWGATSGAELFF
size: NA; D: TRBD1; V: TRBV2; J: TRBJ2-7; DNA: TGTGCCAGCGGATTGAGGGGGACAGAGGCACAGCAGTACTTC; CDR3: CASGLRGTEAQQYF
size: NA; D: NA; V: TRBV23-1; J: TRBJ2-3; DNA: TGCGCCAGCAGTCAATCTTGTCAGGGGAGGACAGATACGCAGTATTTT; CDR3: CASSQSCQGRTDTQYF
size: many; D: NA; V: TRBV19; J: TRBJ1-1; DNA: TGTGCCAGTACTGCGGGGTGGTACACTGAAGCTTTCTTT; CDR3: CASTAGWYTEAFF
size: NA; D: NA; V: TRBV15; J: TRBJ1-1; DNA: TGTGCCACCACTCCGGACAGCTACGGGGAAGCTTTCTTT; CDR3: CATTPDSYGEAFF